This T cell receptor beta chain is from a study of lymphopenia after photon versus proton radiotherapy. Study-wide points: After lymphocyte nadir, photon-treated repertoires showed oligoclonal expansion, especially CD8+ Temra. Better survival with proton therapy was suggested as possible, not demonstrated. Under photons, naive T cells and diversity fell while effector/memory populations rose. In patients who died, overall survival fell as post-nadir TCR diversity dropped more.

For this clone: The antigen is undetermined.

Sequencing was performed with immunoSEQ multiplex PCR; in TCRdb, only in-frame clones are kept and a portion is missing. The table includes around 27,000 clones, roughly nine tenths detected once. The sequence came from a woman in her 50s with cholangiocarcinoma. The sample in question was peripheral blood, obtained from a patient treated with photon-based radiotherapy.

CDR3 sequence (DNA): TGTGCCAGTACCCTGGACAAGTACCAAGAGACCCAGTACTTC. Residues: CASTLDKYQETQYF. The rearrangement uses TRBV19 and TRBJ2-5; tentative D call: TRBD1 (5 bases). Germline V gives CDR1 LNHDA, CDR2 SQIVND (reference sequence). V lost 7 bases, J lost 0 bases, and 12 bases lay in between. This CDR3 is 14 amino acids long.